The clone carrying this T cell receptor beta chain was found a few times. The antigen is unknown. These data come from a study of OX40 agonist ivuxolimab in advanced cancers. Background on the study: Anti-PD-1, anti-PD-L1 or anti-CTLA-4 therapy given earlier was allowed, and around 40% had some. Study-wide points: Clones of CD4+ and CD8+ blood T cells grew by week 6 at doses of 0.1 to 3.0 mg/kg.

The table came from immunoSEQ multiplex PCR; TCRdb's copy has only in-frame clones and leaves some out. The sample consists of about 48,000 clones, approximately 89% of them appearing once. Blood draws occurred at baseline, cycle 4 day 1, and cycle 7 day 1. Germline V gene data show CDR1 as SGDLS and CDR2 as YYNGEE. With 0 bases removed from V and 0 bases from J, the gap between germline ends came to 7 bases. The CDR3 has 14 residues. The gene calls are TRBV9 and TRBJ2-7; D call uncertain. Here the sequenced sample was CD4+ or CD8+ T cells sorted from blood, taken in a trial of the OX40 agonist ivuxolimab. This sequence originates from an adult with an advanced solid tumor such as melanoma, head and neck, liver or kidney cancer. The CDR3 sequence is CASSVVGTSYEQYF. The CDR3 region has the DNA TGTGCCAGCAGCGTAGTTGGCACCTCCTACGAGCAGTACTTC.